The rows below give T cell receptor beta chains drawn from one sample of a study of patients and donors after allogeneic stem cell transplantation. In TCRdb, the RT-PCR reads were re-called with MiXCR into one record per CDR3 protein. The sample contains about a million distinct CDR3 sequences, more than 15% of which appear only once. Sequencing input: blood, either unsorted or a sorted T cell fraction (not recorded which). These receptors were obtained from a human donor who was either an allogeneic HSCT recipient or a stem cell or donor lymphocyte infusion donor (not recorded which). It is not recorded whose cells these are; they may come from a transplant donor. Each CDR3 is given without its conserved first and last residue. For some rows the clone size is stated as once, few or many, or as a class when expanded; others skip it.

j_gene: TRBJ1-1
abundance: .
v_gene: TRBV19
CDR3aa: ASSIDRGTEAF

j_gene: TRBJ1-1
abundance: .
v_gene: TRBV3-1
CDR3aa: ASSQGWDRPTTRAF

j_gene: TRBJ2-7
abundance: .
v_gene: TRBV5-1
CDR3aa: ASSSGTGWYEQY

j_gene: TRBJ1-2
abundance: many
v_gene: TRBV12-3/TRBV12-4
CDR3aa: ASSLRQGWGYT

j_gene: TRBJ2-5
abundance: few
v_gene: TRBV2
CDR3aa: ASNRGGTETQY

j_gene: TRBJ2-1
abundance: .
v_gene: TRBV7-9
CDR3aa: ASSFGLASF

j_gene: TRBJ2-7
abundance: .
v_gene: TRBV2
CDR3aa: ASEMRGSYEQY

j_gene: TRBJ2-1
abundance: many
v_gene: TRBV4-2
CDR3aa: ASSRGGGYEQF

j_gene: TRBJ1-5
abundance: many
v_gene: TRBV20-1
CDR3aa: SARGSALGFQPQH

j_gene: TRBJ1-3
abundance: .
v_gene: TRBV14
CDR3aa: ASSPLDNSGNTIY

j_gene: TRBJ2-2
abundance: few
v_gene: TRBV7-6
CDR3aa: ASSLFRRENTGELF

j_gene: TRBJ1-3
abundance: .
v_gene: TRBV6-1
CDR3aa: ASSRRVSGNTIY

j_gene: TRBJ1-2
abundance: .
v_gene: TRBV20-1
CDR3aa: SARGQGHSLGYT

j_gene: TRBJ2-1
abundance: .
v_gene: TRBV27
CDR3aa: ASSGFAYNEQF

j_gene: TRBJ2-4
abundance: many
v_gene: TRBV29-1
CDR3aa: SVEDSGRALLGKNIQY

j_gene: TRBJ2-7
abundance: .
v_gene: TRBV20-1
CDR3aa: SARVPGLETYEQY

j_gene: TRBJ2-5
abundance: few
v_gene: TRBV24-1
CDR3aa: ATSPSGSFQETQY

j_gene: TRBJ2-2
abundance: .
v_gene: TRBV18
CDR3aa: ASSPPDRSLTGELF

j_gene: TRBJ2-1
abundance: few
v_gene: TRBV7-3
CDR3aa: ASSLRTGTYNEQF

j_gene: TRBJ2-2
abundance: .
v_gene: TRBV28
CDR3aa: ASSFPGLAANTGELF

j_gene: TRBJ1-4
abundance: many
v_gene: TRBV12-3/TRBV12-4
CDR3aa: ASRARAATNEKLF

j_gene: TRBJ1-2
abundance: .
v_gene: TRBV7-9
CDR3aa: ASSSDSPLGGYT

j_gene: TRBJ1-5
abundance: many
v_gene: TRBV5-1
CDR3aa: ASSLEAGHNQPQH

j_gene: TRBJ2-7
abundance: .
v_gene: TRBV7-8
CDR3aa: ASSSGPDRTHGQY